This is a list of T cell receptor beta chains from one sample in a study of T-cell memory formation after mild COVID-19. One entry per CDR3 protein, called by TCRdb with MiXCR from the 5' RACE reads. The profile shows about 100,000 distinct CDR3 sequences, roughly a sixth of them singletons. The sequencing sample was made of PBMCs or a T cell subset sorted from them (not recorded which). The receptors shown here come from a man between 18 and 29 years old who had mild COVID-19 (a few samples of this study predate the infection). Cell type and time point are not known. The conserved cysteine and the conserved F or W are not part of the CDR3 here.

V	J	CDR3
TRBV28	TRBJ2-6	ASGISGANVLT
TRBV11-2	TRBJ2-3	ASSSTGPAGDRATDTQY
TRBV27	TRBJ1-5	ASSYGQFDQPQH
TRBV12-3/TRBV12-4	TRBJ2-1	ASRDPRAGGRNEQF
TRBV24-1	TRBJ2-2	ATSDPLAGGGILNTGELF
TRBV12-3/TRBV12-4	TRBJ1-3	ASSSTYSGNTIY
TRBV27	TRBJ2-5	ASGRLAGDQETQY
TRBV12-3/TRBV12-4	TRBJ2-3	ASSRSEHADTQY
TRBV6-2/TRBV6-3	TRBJ2-3	ASIPLPAGGQEDTQY
TRBV4-2	TRBJ2-7	ASSPWGTGWNEQY
TRBV7-6	TRBJ2-5	ASSSSPQETQY
TRBV3-1	TRBJ1-1	ASSQARTGAF
TRBV29-1	TRBJ2-3	SVDYSYTDTQY
TRBV29-1	TRBJ2-5	SVVRETQY
TRBV5-1	TRBJ2-5	ASSTGAQGETQY
TRBV20-1	TRBJ2-3	SVGGYTDTQY
TRBV4-2	TRBJ1-1	ASSRTATDRDTEAF
TRBV29-1	TRBJ2-5	SVAEPGRAETQY
TRBV7-9	TRBJ1-1	ASSLPARVDYEAF
TRBV12-3/TRBV12-4	TRBJ1-1	ASRDEGRGTEAF
TRBV6-2/TRBV6-3	TRBJ2-7	ASSYRWAYEQY
TRBV6-2/TRBV6-3	TRBJ1-5	ASAVPNQPQH
TRBV29-1	TRBJ2-5	SVSWETQY
TRBV9	TRBJ2-5	ASSVGLAGPTGTQY
TRBV20-1	TRBJ2-4	SASGGTGGRAKNIQY
TRBV4-2	TRBJ1-2	ASSLVGGDREGYYGYT
TRBV2	TRBJ2-5	ASSESQRETQY
TRBV20-1	TRBJ2-3	SAVTGGSDTQY
TRBV29-1	TRBJ2-5	SVQRSQETQY
TRBV7-3	TRBJ2-2	ASSPTGTGNTGELF
TRBV5-1	TRBJ2-1	ASSLAGPPNSYNEQF
TRBV5-1	TRBJ1-1	ASRIGDRNTEAF
TRBV25-1	TRBJ2-1	ASSELGLVG
TRBV20-1	TRBJ1-2	SAGTGAWGYT
TRBV11-2	TRBJ2-1	ASSLVSGGSYNEQF
TRBV29-1	TRBJ2-1	SVGTGSYNEQF
TRBV6-6	TRBJ2-7	ASSPDSSYEQY
TRBV5-6	TRBJ2-5	ASSRRSLGGETQY
TRBV7-2	TRBJ1-5	ASSLREGNGPQH
TRBV7-8	TRBJ2-5	ASSLFPGARETQY
TRBV5-1	TRBJ1-2	ATAYRSDYGYT
TRBV5-1	TRBJ1-2	ASMVPGGYGYT
TRBV3-1	TRBJ2-7	ASSQAAVFY
TRBV6-5	TRBJ1-2	ASSSVYGYT
TRBV29-1	TRBJ2-5	SVEGAGGETQY
TRBV7-2	TRBJ2-5	ASRNRQGWETQY
TRBV3-1	TRBJ2-7	ASSQEGTYEQY
TRBV10-2	TRBJ2-5	ASSSDSRETQY